The text below deals with one T cell receptor (beta chain). This sample is drawn from a study of blood T cells in healthy people across ages. Donors each provided about 10 milliliters of peripheral blood. Combining a sample-barcoded 5' primer with a J-beta primer mix, a second PCR ran for about 6 to 11 cycles. TCRdb called the 5' RACE reads again in MiXCR, with one record for every CDR3 protein. The sample gives some 1,800,000 distinct CDR3 sequences, about two fifths of which show up once; about 23% is in the top ten. The sample was blood. The receptor was derived from a human donor in good health.

The DNA of the CDR3 is TGTGCCAGCAGCTTAGCAGTAGACAACACCTACGAGCAGTACTTC. Translation: CASSLAVDNTYEQYF. The chain joins TRBV7-2 to TRBJ2-7, with D unresolved. The CDR3 is made up of 15 amino acids. CDR1 SGHTA and CDR2 FQGNSA come from the germline V gene. V dropped 0 bases and J dropped 2 bases, with 11 bases sitting between them.